The clone carrying this T cell receptor beta chain showed up just a few times. Its antigen is currently unknown. Arm-PCR with iRepertoire HTBI primers amplified the CDR3 regions for these TCR beta libraries. TCRdb independently ran MiXCR on the multiplex PCR reads; one entry per CDR3 protein. The data contain around 500,000 distinct CDR3 sequences, about 14% of them singletons. This entry comes from a study of regulatory T cells in long-lasting Graves disease. Findings and limits, study-wide: Thyroid tissue went unexamined; only peripheral blood was analyzed.

CDR1 SNHLY and CDR2 FYNNEI come from the germline V gene. The CDR3 is made up of 13 amino acids. V lost 7 bases, J lost 4 bases, and 3 bases stayed unmatched. Time point noted: newly diagnosed GD, antithyroid drugs for less than 3 months. The TCR library used RNA extracted from PBMCs. This same sample was also part of a study on T cells in Graves' hyperthyroidism and ophthalmopathy.

The V and J genes are TRBV2 and TRBJ2-7; 11 bases are shared with TRBD1. The sample consisted of peripheral blood mononuclear cells (PBMCs), taken at new diagnosis, from a patient treated with antithyroid drugs. This sequence originates from a man younger than 45 with Graves disease. The CDR3 reads CASNGQGAYEQYF. The CDR3 nucleotides are TGTGCCAGCAATGGACAGGGGGCATACGAGCAGTACTTC.